The 32 T cell receptor beta chains below come from one sample, sequenced in a study of cytomegalovirus exposure and HLA in healthy donors. Both 60 Vbeta primers and 13 Jbeta primers went into the PCR. The table came from immunoSEQ multiplex PCR; TCRdb's copy has only in-frame clones and leaves some out. The data hold about 190,000 clones, with more than 70% observed a single time. The sample taken for sequencing was PBMCs. These receptors were taken from a man aged 30 to 39 in good health and CMV-seropositive.

V usage is TRBV14 and J usage is TRBJ1-4; 8 positions match TRBD1. The trim removed 4 bases at V and 8 bases at J, leaving 6 bases unmatched. The CDR3 extends over 14 amino acids. CDR1 and CDR2 from the germline V gene are SGHDN and FVKESK. The CDR3 DNA is TGTGCCAGCAGCCGGGGACAGGTTGGCGAAAAACTGTTTTTT. Protein product: CASSRGQVGEKLFF.

The chain couples TRBV29-1 to TRBJ1-6; weak D call: TRBD1 (6 bases). The germline gives CDR1 SQVTM, CDR2 ANQGSEA. V dropped 4 bases and J dropped 7 bases, with 20 bases sitting between them. CDR3 length: 16 amino acids. CDR3 nucleotides: TGCAGCGTTGCTGGGACACCTCGACGCCGGAATTCACCCCTCCACTTT. Protein: CSVAGTPRRRNSPLHF.

The chain employs TRBV30 and TRBJ2-5; 8 nucleotides match TRBD1. The CDR3 extends over 16 amino acids. Looked up from germline, CDR1 is GTSNPN and CDR2 is SVGIG (reference sequence). The junction had 12 bases not matched to a gene; V was cut back by 1 base and J by 5 bases. The CDR3 region is CAWSGWTGRYGETQYF. The CDR3, as DNA: TGTGCCTGGAGTGGGTGGACAGGGCGTTATGGGGAGACCCAGTACTTC. The full variable domain, completed using reference TRBV30 and TRBJ2-5, is SQTIHQWPATLVQPVGSPLSLECTVEGTSNPNLYWYRQAAGRGLQLLFYSVGIGQISSEVPQNLSASRPQDRQFILSSKKLLLSDSGFYLCAWSGWTGRYGETQYFGPGTRLLVL.

This chain connects TRBV27 to TRBJ2-1; 12 positions match TRBD2. Germline lookup yields CDR1 MNHEY and CDR2 SMNVEV (reference sequence). The CDR3 is made up of 16 amino acids. The J segment lost 4 bases and the V segment lost 1 base, leaving 2 bases of the junction unmatched. DNA of the CDR3: TGTGCCAGCAGTTTATTTGGACTAGCGGGGTACAATGAGCAGTTCTTC. Translated, it gives CASSLFGLAGYNEQFF.

The rearrangement links TRBV4-3 to TRBJ1-4; possibly TRBD1 for D (6 bases). Trimming removed 1 base from V and 8 bases from J, with 11 bases in between. Germline loops: CDR1 LGHNA, CDR2 YSLEER. The CDR3 is 14 residues long. CDR3 nucleotides: TGCGCCAGCAGCCAAGGGGGGGGCAGAGAAAAACTGTTTTTT. Translation gives CASSQGGGREKLFF.

The chain recombines TRBV28 with TRBJ2-7; 15 bases line up with TRBD2. V gave up 2 bases and J gave up 2 bases; unmatched junction bases: 7. The CDR3 loop spans 18 amino acids. The germline V gene has CDR1 MDHEN and CDR2 SYDVKM. CDR3 loop: CASSLERTSGRAPYEQYF. CDR3 nucleotide sequence: TGTGCCAGCAGTTTAGAACGGACTAGCGGGAGGGCCCCCTACGAGCAGTACTTC.

This chain connects TRBV4-3 to TRBJ2-3; 7 bases are a match to TRBD2. The CDR3 has 18 residues. The V segment lost 0 bases and the J segment 2 bases; nucleotides outside the gene matches: 11. CDR1 and CDR2 (germline): LGHNA, YSLEER. The CDR3 sequence: CASSQDRASGFFTDTQYF. DNA for the CDR3: TGCGCCAGCAGCCAAGATCGGGCTAGCGGATTTTTCACAGATACGCAGTATTTT.

The genes are TRBV29-1 and TRBJ2-2; weak D call: TRBD2 (6 bases). Germline loops: CDR1 SQVTM, CDR2 ANQGSEA. CDR3 length equals 14 residues. V was trimmed by 7 bases and J by 0 bases, leaving 12 bases between them. Here the CDR3 reads CSAEGYTNTGELFF. CDR3 DNA sequence: TGCAGCGCGGAGGGGTATACGAACACCGGGGAGCTGTTTTTT.

J is TRBJ2-7 and V is TRBV30; D is unclear. V dropped 1 base and J dropped 6 bases, with 16 bases sitting between them. There are 14 residues in the CDR3. Germline V gives CDR1 GTSNPN, CDR2 SVGIG (reference sequence). The CDR3 spells CAWSDRRGYPEQYF. The CDR3 DNA follows: TGTGCCTGGAGTGACCGGCGAGGATACCCCGAGCAGTACTTC.

The J gene is TRBJ2-3, the V gene TRBV28; 9 nucleotides match TRBD2. The trim removed 3 bases at V and 4 bases at J, leaving 5 bases unmatched. Germline V gene data show CDR1 as MDHEN and CDR2 as SYDVKM. This CDR3 has 15 residues. The CDR3 region has the DNA TGTGCCAGCAGTTTGGGAAGCGGGGGGCCAGATACGCAGTATTTT. Protein product: CASSLGSGGPDTQYF.

The V call is TRBV5-6, the J call TRBJ1-2, with 7 bases fitting TRBD1. V lost 4 bases to trimming and J lost 10 bases; unmatched junction nucleotides: 4. The germline V gene encodes CDR1 SGHDT and CDR2 YYEEEE. The CDR3 totals 11 residues. The DNA of the CDR3 is TGTGCCAGCAGCGCGGGACAGACCTACACCTTC. This gives the protein CASSAGQTYTF.

The rearrangement uses TRBV6-6 and TRBJ2-7; D is unresolved. This CDR3 is built from 14 residues. Germline CDR1 and CDR2: MNHNY and SVGAGI (reference sequence). Trimming left V 7 bases short and J 6 bases short, with 19 bases between. The CDR3 is CASTNYPALSEQYF. The CDR3 DNA reads TGTGCCAGCACCAACTACCCGGCCCTCTCCGAGCAGTACTTC.

This clone has just a few counts. The V and J genes are TRBV9 and TRBJ2-2; weak D call: TRBD2 (7 bases). This CDR3 region has 15 residues. Trimming stripped 3 bases from V and 7 bases from J, with 16 bases between. Per the germline V gene, CDR1 is SGDLS and CDR2 is YYNGEE. The CDR3: CASSEGGAPIGELFF. The CDR3 DNA sequence: TGTGCCAGCAGCGAGGGGGGGGCCCCGATCGGGGAGCTGTTTTTT.

The V call is TRBV20-1, the J call TRBJ1-4; no definite D call. With 5 bases removed from V and 11 bases from J, the gap between germline ends came to 9 bases. The CDR3 is 10 amino acids. Germline V lookup: CDR1 DFQATT, CDR2 SNEGSKA (reference sequence). CDR3 DNA sequence: TGCAGTGCTTTCATTGAGAAACTGTTTTTT. Translation: CSAFIEKLFF.

The gene calls are TRBV5-1 and TRBJ1-2, with D uncertain. CDR3 size: 14 residues. Trimming took off 0 bases at V and 4 bases at J, with 10 bases between the two ends. Looked up from germline, CDR1 is SGHRS and CDR2 is YFSETQ. CDR3 coding DNA: TGCGCCAGCAGCTTGGCCTCGGGGTTCTATGGCTACACCTTC. Translating gives CASSLASGFYGYTF.

The rearrangement uses TRBV18 and TRBJ1-6; 8 nucleotides align to TRBD1. Germline CDR1 is KGHSH and CDR2 is LQKENI. V lost 3 bases and J lost 9; bases outside the gene matches: 13. The CDR3 length is 17 residues. The CDR3 region is CASSPRTTGDSSSPLHF. The CDR3 DNA is TGTGCCAGCTCACCTCGTACGACAGGGGATTCCAGTTCACCCCTCCACTTT.

This chain uses TRBV11-3 with TRBJ2-3, with TRBD2 as a possible D gene (7 bases). The CDR3 consists of 15 residues. Per germline, CDR1 SGHNT and CDR2 YENEEA. V lost 4 bases and J 5 bases, leaving 16 bases between the germline ends. The CDR3 coding sequence is TGTGCCAGCAGCTCCGGGGGGCCCCTAAGAGATACGCAGTATTTT. Translation: CASSSGGPLRDTQYF.

The V gene is TRBV4-1, the J gene TRBJ2-2, with 7 bases fitting TRBD1. Trimming at V came to 1 base and at J to 5 bases, leaving 4 bases not matched to a gene. This CDR3 has 15 amino acids. Germline lookup yields CDR1 MGHRA and CDR2 YSYEKL. The CDR3 coding sequence is TGCGCCAGCAGCCAAGTTCGACAGGGTACCGGGGAGCTGTTTTTT. Amino acid sequence: CASSQVRQGTGELFF.

The V and J genes are TRBV7-8 and TRBJ1-1; 7 bases are shared with TRBD1. The J segment lost 9 bases and the V segment lost 2 bases, leaving 15 bases of the junction unmatched. CDR1 is SGHVS and CDR2 is FQNEAQ in the germline V gene. CDR3 length: 16 amino acids. The CDR3 DNA reads TGTGCCAGCAGCTTAATGAGCCCCGAAGGGGGCCTGAAAGCTTTCTTT. Amino acids: CASSLMSPEGGLKAFF.

This clone showed up just a few times. The chain is built from TRBV12-5 and TRBJ2-1, with TRBD1 matching 11 bases. With V trimmed by 4 bases and J by 3 bases, 5 bases remained unmatched. This CDR3 region has 16 residues. Germline V CDR1 and CDR2: LGHNT, FRNRAP. The CDR3: CASGSLGTGGYNEQFF. DNA for the CDR3: TGTGCTAGTGGTTCGCTCGGGACAGGGGGCTACAATGAGCAGTTCTTC. Full variable domain (remainder filled in from reference TRBV12-5 and TRBJ2-1): DARVTQTPRHKVTEMGQEVTMRCQPILGHNTVFWYRQTMMQGLELLAYFRNRAPLDDSGMPKDRFSAEMPDATLATLKIQPSEPRDSAVYFCASGSLGTGGYNEQFFGPGTRLTVL.

V is TRBV15 and J is TRBJ2-5; weak D call: TRBD2 (5 bases). Between the trimmed V and J ends, which lost 3 bases and 5 bases, there was a span of 10 bases. Germline CDR1 LNHNV, CDR2 YYDKDF (reference sequence). The CDR3 covers 13 residues. The CDR3, as DNA: TGTGCCACCAGCAGGGACTTGAGGGAGACCCAGTACTTC. Translating gives CATSRDLRETQYF.

The chain couples TRBV9 to TRBJ2-5, with D possibly being TRBD1 (6 bases). Deletions cut 0 bases from V and 4 bases from J, with 7 bases between. Germline lookup yields CDR1 SGDLS and CDR2 YYNGEE. The CDR3 consists of 13 residues. The CDR3 coding sequence is TGTGCCAGCAGCGTAGGGACAGCAGAGACCCAGTACTTC. Encoded protein: CASSVGTAETQYF.

The chain joins TRBV29-1 to TRBJ2-2, with unresolved D. V was clipped by 4 bases and J by 0 bases, with 6 bases between them. Looked up from germline, CDR1 is SQVTM and CDR2 is ANQGSEA. This CDR3 is 13 amino acids long. CDR3 protein: CSVGHTNTGELFF. Here the CDR3 DNA reads TGCAGCGTTGGACATACGAACACCGGGGAGCTGTTTTTT.

The CDR3: CASSLTTSGGASGELFF. The CDR3 DNA is TGTGCCAGCAGCTTAACGACTAGCGGGGGGGCTAGCGGGGAGCTGTTTTTT. This chain uses TRBV7-6 with TRBJ2-2, with TRBD2 identical over 14 bases. The germline gives CDR1 SGHVS, CDR2 FNYEAQ. The CDR3 is made up of 17 amino acids. Trimming took 2 bases from V and 7 from J; bases not matched to a gene: 6. Combining the CDR3 with reference TRBV7-6 and TRBJ2-2 gives the whole variable domain GAGVSQSPRYKVTKRGQDVALRCDPISGHVSLYWYRQALGQGPEFLTYFNYEAQQDKSGLPNDRFSAERPEGSISTLTIQRTEQRDSAMYRCASSLTTSGGASGELFFGEGSRLTVL.

This chain links TRBV5-1 with TRBJ2-7, with 7 bases aligning to TRBD2. Looked up from germline, CDR1 is SGHRS and CDR2 is YFSETQ. The CDR3 sequence is 14 residues long. V was clipped by 6 bases and J by 7 bases; unmatched bases: 13. The CDR3 here is CASTRSGGTGEQYF. The DNA for the CDR3 is TGCGCCAGCACACGTTCCGGGGGGACGGGAGAGCAGTACTTC.

The J gene is TRBJ2-2, the V gene TRBV7-6; D may be TRBD2 (6 bases). V dropped 6 bases and J dropped 3 bases, with 14 bases sitting between them. CDR3 length: 15 amino acids. Germline V gene sequence: CDR1 SGHVS, CDR2 FNYEAQ. The CDR3 is CASRGTPGYTGELFF. As DNA, the CDR3 is TGTGCCAGCAGGGGGACTCCAGGGTACACCGGGGAGCTGTTTTTT.

The gene calls are TRBV29-1 and TRBJ2-2; TRBD2 matches at 10 bases. Germline V CDR1 and CDR2: SQVTM, ANQGSEA. V dropped 5 bases and J dropped 3; count of bases not matched to a gene: 3. The CDR3 runs to 14 residues. The CDR3 spells CSVTGTSDTGELFF. The CDR3 DNA reads as TGCAGCGTTACCGGGACTAGCGACACCGGGGAGCTGTTTTTT.

The rearrangement links TRBV7-9 to TRBJ2-7; 10 bases are shared with TRBD1. From germline, CDR1 is SEHNR and CDR2 FQNEAQ (reference sequence). The CDR3 has 13 residues. The V gene end was trimmed by 3 bases and the J gene end by 7 bases; junction bases not matched to a gene: 3. CDR3 coding DNA: TGTGCCAGCAGCTTCCGGGACAGGGGAGAGCAGTACTTC. Protein product: CASSFRDRGEQYF.

This clone was observed a handful of times. The V gene is TRBV27, the J gene TRBJ2-7; D gene unclear. The CDR3 contains 13 residues. CDR1 MNHEY and CDR2 SMNVEV come from the germline V gene (reference sequence). V was pared by 2 bases and J by 3 bases, with 8 bases between. CDR3 in amino acids: CASSLTPYYEQYF. The CDR3 nucleotides read TGTGCCAGCAGTTTAACCCCCTACTACGAGCAGTACTTC.

The genes are TRBV29-1 and TRBJ2-3; 7 positions match TRBD1. Germline V gene data show CDR1 as SQVTM and CDR2 as ANQGSEA. This CDR3 spans 15 amino acids. With V trimmed by 3 bases and J by 2 bases, 8 bases remained unmatched. CDR3 DNA: TGCAGCGTTGATCCACGACAGGGATCCACAGATACGCAGTATTTT. Translation: CSVDPRQGSTDTQYF.

The chain combines TRBV7-9 with TRBJ1-2; no reliable D call. Germline loops: CDR1 SEHNR, CDR2 FQNEAQ (reference sequence). The CDR3 sequence is 15 residues long. Trimming shortened V by 5 bases and J by 5 bases, and 18 bases separated the two germline ends. In nucleotides, the CDR3 is TGTGCCAGCAGCACCAACGGGGTAGCCCTGTATGGCTACACCTTC. Its translation is CASSTNGVALYGYTF.

This clone was seen a single time. CDR3 coding DNA: TGTGCCAGCAGTTTGGCCGGGACAGCCGACCGGGGGACCCAGTACTTC. It codes for CASSLAGTADRGTQYF. The rearrangement uses TRBV27 and TRBJ2-5; TRBD1 matches at 7 bases. Unmatched junction bases numbered 14, after V lost 3 bases and J lost 7 bases. Germline V lookup: CDR1 MNHEY, CDR2 SMNVEV (reference sequence). This CDR3 has 16 residues.